A single T cell receptor beta chain is shown here with its context. As yet, its antigen is unknown. CDR3 length equals 16 residues. J lost 0 bases, V lost 5 bases, and 7 bases had no gene match. Per the germline V gene, CDR1 is MDHEN and CDR2 is SYDVKM. This record belongs to a study of T cell repertoires in cytomegalovirus infection. Whole-study context: In the study, CMV epitopes included recently identified HLA-C-restricted and well-studied HLA-B-restricted ones. Indications of both CMV infection and matching HLA type were provided by public TCR beta signatures.

TCRdb independently ran MiXCR on the reads; one entry per CDR3 protein. The sample consists of roughly 200,000 distinct CDR3 sequences, roughly 34% of them appearing once. Overall study results and limits: Within the response measured ex vivo, HLA-C-restricted CMV-specific TCR beta clonotypes were dominant.

The material sequenced was CD8+ T cells from cultured PBMCs, taken from culture after CMV antigen stimulation. The clonotype originates from a human donor in good health (CMV status not recorded). Some clones in this sample may be carry-over from other donors' samples. The chain is built from TRBV28 and TRBJ2-1, with TRBD1 matching over 7 bases. The CDR3 nucleotides read TGTGCCAGCAGTCGACAGGGAGCCCTCTCCTACAATGAGCAGTTCTTC. The encoded protein is CASSRQGALSYNEQFF.